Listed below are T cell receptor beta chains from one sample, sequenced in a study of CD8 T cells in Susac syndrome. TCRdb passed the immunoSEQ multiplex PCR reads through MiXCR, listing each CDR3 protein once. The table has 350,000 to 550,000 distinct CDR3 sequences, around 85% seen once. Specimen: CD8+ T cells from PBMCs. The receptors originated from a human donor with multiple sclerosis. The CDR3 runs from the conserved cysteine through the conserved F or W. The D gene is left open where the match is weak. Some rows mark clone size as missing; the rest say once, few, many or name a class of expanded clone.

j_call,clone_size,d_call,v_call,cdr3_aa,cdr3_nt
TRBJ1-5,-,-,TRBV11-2,CASSLDSAGYQPQHF,TGTGCCAGCAGCTTAGATTCGGCGGGATATCAGCCCCAGCATTTT
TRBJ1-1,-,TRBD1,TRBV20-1,CSAETGTGAAEAFF,TGCAGTGCTGAAACCGGGACAGGGGCTGCTGAAGCTTTCTTT
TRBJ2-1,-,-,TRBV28,CASSPGLTPLEFYNEQFF,TGTGCCAGCAGTCCCGGATTAACTCCTTTGGAGTTTTACAATGAGCAGTTCTTC
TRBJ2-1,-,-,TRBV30,CAWSEELRLVPYNEQFF,TGTGCCTGGAGTGAAGAACTGCGGTTAGTCCCCTACAATGAGCAGTTCTTC
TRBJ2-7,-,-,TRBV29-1,CSVGQGLPYEQYF,TGCAGCGTTGGCCAGGGCTTACCCTACGAGCAGTACTTC
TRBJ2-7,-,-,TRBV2,CASSARRDSLFYEQYF,TGTGCCAGCAGTGCCCGGAGGGACAGCCTCTTCTACGAGCAGTACTTC
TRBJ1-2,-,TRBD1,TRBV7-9,CASSVTGGRGYTF,TGTGCCAGCAGCGTAACAGGGGGCCGGGGCTACACCTTC
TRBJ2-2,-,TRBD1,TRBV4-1,CASSQDGQGAAGELFF,TGCGCCAGCAGCCAAGATGGTCAGGGGGCTGCCGGGGAGCTGTTTTTT
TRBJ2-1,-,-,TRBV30,CAWSEADNEQFF,TGTGCCTGGAGTGAGGCTGACAATGAGCAGTTCTTC
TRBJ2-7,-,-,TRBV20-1,CSARDLPRTYEQYF,TGCAGTGCTAGAGACCTGCCTCGGACCTACGAGCAGTACTTC
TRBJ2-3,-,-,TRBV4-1,CASSQATDSTDTQYF,TGCGCCAGCAGCCAGGCTACGGACAGCACAGATACGCAGTATTTT
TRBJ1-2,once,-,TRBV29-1,CSVTSQGNYGYTF,TGCAGCGTTACCAGCCAGGGGAACTATGGCTACACCTTC
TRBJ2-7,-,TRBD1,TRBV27,CASSLGQNNEQYF,TGTGCCAGCAGTTTGGGACAGAATAACGAGCAGTACTTC
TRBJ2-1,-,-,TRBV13,CASSPPPGSSYNEQFF,TGTGCCAGCAGCCCTCCCCCGGGGAGCTCCTACAATGAGCAGTTCTTC
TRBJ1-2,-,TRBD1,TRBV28,CASSFTGGAAYGYTF,TGTGCCAGCAGTTTCACAGGGGGCGCAGCGTATGGCTACACTTTC
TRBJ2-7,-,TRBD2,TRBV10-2,CASNMGLFSYEQYF,TGCGCCAGCAATATGGGACTATTCTCCTACGAGCAGTACTTC
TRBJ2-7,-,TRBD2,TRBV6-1,CASTGGTSGNYEQYF,TGTGCCAGCACCGGTGGGACTAGCGGGAACTACGAGCAGTACTTC
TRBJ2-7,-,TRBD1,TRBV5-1,CASSLPDRNYEQYF,TGCGCCAGCAGCTTGCCGGACAGGAACTACGAGCAGTACTTC
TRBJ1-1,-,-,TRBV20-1,CSAKRQGGTEAFF,TGCAGTGCTAAGAGGCAGGGAGGCACTGAAGCTTTCTTT
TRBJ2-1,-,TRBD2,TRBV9,CASSVATREGQNEQFF,TGTGCCAGCAGCGTAGCTACGCGGGAGGGTCAGAATGAGCAGTTCTTC
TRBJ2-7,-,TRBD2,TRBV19,CASSISAGPGEQYF,TGTGCCAGTAGTATTTCAGCGGGGCCTGGAGAGCAGTACTTC
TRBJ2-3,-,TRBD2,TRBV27,CASSPPGLAVVRTDTQYF,TGTGCCAGCAGTCCTCCGGGACTAGCGGTAGTACGCACAGATACGCAGTATTTT
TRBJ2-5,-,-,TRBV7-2,CASSYKGGNQETQYF,TGTGCCAGCAGCTATAAAGGTGGAAACCAAGAGACCCAGTACTTC
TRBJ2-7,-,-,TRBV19,CASSIDWTRYEQYF,TGTGCCAGTAGTATAGATTGGACCCGCTACGAGCAGTACTTC
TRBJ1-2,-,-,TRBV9,CASTPSVPIYGYTF,TGTGCCAGCACCCCATCCGTGCCCATCTATGGCTACACCTTC
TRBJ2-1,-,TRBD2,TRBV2,CASSSGLAGGNEQFF,TGTGCCAGCAGCTCGGGACTAGCGGGAGGGAATGAGCAGTTCTTC
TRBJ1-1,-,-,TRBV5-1,CATSDSNRPGGAFF,TGCGCCACCTCTGACTCTAACAGGCCTGGGGGAGCTTTCTTT
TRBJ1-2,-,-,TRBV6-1,CASSELSPRNGYTF,TGTGCCAGCAGTGAACTGTCTCCACGGAATGGCTACACCTTC
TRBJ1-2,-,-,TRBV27,CASSHSTNYGYTF,TGTGCCAGCAGCCATAGTACTAACTATGGCTACACCTTC
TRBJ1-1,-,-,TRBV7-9,CASSWLAGGGTEAFF,TGTGCCAGCAGCTGGTTGGCGGGGGGCGGCACTGAAGCTTTCTTT
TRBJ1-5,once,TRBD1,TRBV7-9,CASSGQGAGAQPQHF,TGTGCCAGCAGCGGACAGGGGGCGGGCGCTCAGCCCCAGCATTTT
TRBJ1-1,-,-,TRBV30,CAWSAQEGMGFWHTEAFF,TGTGCCTGGAGTGCACAGGAGGGAATGGGCTTTTGGCACACTGAAGCTTTCTTT
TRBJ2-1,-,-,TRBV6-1,CASRIWTDYNEQFF,TGTGCCAGCAGGATATGGACAGACTACAATGAGCAGTTCTTC
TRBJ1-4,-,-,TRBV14,CASSPLGTGNEKLFF,TGTGCCAGCAGCCCCCTCGGGACGGGAAATGAAAAACTGTTTTTT
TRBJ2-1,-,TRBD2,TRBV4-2,CASSQEGLAGVHEQFF,TGTGCCAGCAGCCAAGAGGGACTAGCGGGAGTGCATGAGCAGTTCTTC
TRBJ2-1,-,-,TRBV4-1,CASSQGDREASNNEQFF,TGCGCCAGCAGCCAAGGCGACAGAGAAGCATCGAACAATGAGCAGTTCTTC
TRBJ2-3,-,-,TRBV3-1,CASSQDRATTDTQYF,TGTGCCAGCAGCCAAGACAGGGCCACCACAGATACGCAGTATTTT
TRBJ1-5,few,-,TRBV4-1,CASSQGVSNQPQHF,TGTGCCAGTAGTCAGGGCGTATCCAATCAGCCCCAGCATTTT
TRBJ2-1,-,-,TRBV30,CAWSPTSHEQFF,TGTGCCTGGAGTCCGACTTCGCATGAGCAGTTCTTC
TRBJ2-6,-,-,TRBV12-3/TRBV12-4,CASSFRELPWANVLTF,TGTGCCAGCAGTTTCAGGGAACTCCCGTGGGCCAACGTCCTGACTTTC
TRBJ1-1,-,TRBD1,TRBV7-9,CASSLGAGGFTEAFF,TGTGCCAGCAGCTTAGGCGCAGGGGGCTTCACTGAAGCTTTCTTT